This T cell receptor (beta chain) is drawn from a study of a mutant IDH1 vaccine in newly diagnosed glioma. The sample's time point: baseline, week 1 (first vaccination visit). Stated treatment: pre-vaccination baseline after standard-of-care therapy. The data were produced by immunoSEQ multiplex PCR, yet TCRdb's version contains in-frame clones alone and is incomplete. Of 15,000 to 20,000 clones listed, 70% to 80% are singletons. CDR1 and CDR2 from the germline V gene are SGHNT and YYREEE (reference sequence). This CDR3 has 14 residues. V dropped 5 bases and J dropped 13 bases, with 22 bases sitting between them.

This sample comprised PBMCs, obtained from a glioma patient treated with radiotherapy, temozolomide or both. This receptor was identified in a man between 40 and 49 years old with glioma. The chain joins TRBV5-4 to TRBJ2-1; TRBD2 might be the D (6 bases). The CDR3 nucleotides are TGTGCCAGCAGTCAGGTCGAAGGTCACGGGAGACAGTTCTTC. Protein product: CASSQVEGHGRQFF. Variable domain in full (rest from reference TRBV5-4 and TRBJ2-1): ETGVTQSPTHLIKTRGQQVTLRCSSQSGHNTVSWYQQALGQGPQFIFQYYREEENGRGNFPPRFSGLQFPNYSSELNVNALELDDSALYLCASSQVEGHGRQFFGPGTRLTVL.